A selection of T cell receptor beta chains follows, all from one sample in a study of blood T cell repertoires in COVID-19. The method was immunoSEQ multiplex PCR; TCRdb's version includes in-frame clones alone and lacks a portion of them. The table records approximately 210,000 clones, about four fifths of them present only once. Sequencing input: PBMCs or T cells enriched from blood (not recorded which). All receptors come from a woman aged 45-65 years with acute COVID-19. Both conserved end residues are part of each CDR3. Fields, in order: clone size, J gene, V gene, D gene, CDR3 DNA, CDR3 protein. A D gene is named only where the DNA matches it firmly. Not all rows give a size; the values are once, few, many and, for expanded clones, a class.

. TRBJ1-1 TRBV6-2/TRBV6-3 TRBD1 TGTGCCAGCAGTTACTCAAGGACAGGGGAGAACACTGAAGCTTTCTTT CASSYSRTGENTEAFF
. TRBJ2-7 TRBV5-4 TRBD2 TGTGCCAGCAGCTTAGGGACTAGCGGGCCCTACGAGCAGTACTTC CASSLGTSGPYEQYF
. TRBJ2-3 TRBV11-2 TRBD2 TGTGCCAGCAGCCGGTTAAGCGGGGGGAAATCAGATACGCAGTATTTT CASSRLSGGKSDTQYF
. TRBJ2-2 TRBV7-2 . TGTGCCAGCAGCTTAGTGCCAGCGGCGGCGAACACCGGGGAGCTGTTTTTT CASSLVPAAANTGELFF
few TRBJ1-5 TRBV23-1 . TGCGCCAGCAGTCATCAACAGGGTTTGGGCAATCAGCCCCAGCATTTT CASSHQQGLGNQPQHF
. TRBJ1-3 TRBV2 . TGTGCCAGCTACCAGGGCCTAAACTCTGGAAACACCATATATTTT CASYQGLNSGNTIYF
few TRBJ1-1 TRBV10-3 . TGTGCCATCAGTGAGCCGACAGTGAACACTGAAGCTTTCTTT CAISEPTVNTEAFF
. TRBJ2-5 TRBV7-9 . TGTGCCAGCATCAGGGATGGCGCGACCCAGTACTTC CASIRDGATQYF
. TRBJ2-3 TRBV6-5 TRBD1 TGTGCCAGCAGGGTCGGGACAGGGGAATGGCATACGCAGTATTTT CASRVGTGEWHTQYF
. TRBJ2-7 TRBV10-3 . TGTGCCATCAGTGATTCAGGGTCATGGAACTACGAGCAGTACTTC CAISDSGSWNYEQYF
. TRBJ2-3 TRBV5-1 TRBD2 TGCGCCAGCAGCCCGCCGGGACTAGCGGACCGGGGTACGCAGTATTTT CASSPPGLADRGTQYF
. TRBJ2-1 TRBV14 . TGTGCCAGCAGCAAAGACACAGGGTCCTACAATGAGCAGTTCTTC CASSKDTGSYNEQFF
. TRBJ2-3 TRBV5-6 . TGTGCCAGCAGCTTGTCTAGCACAGATACGCAGTATTTT CASSLSSTDTQYF